A single TCR beta chain is shown here with its context. The antigen is not known. Treatment given: oral pan-JAK inhibitor, 5-10 mg twice daily. The sample belongs to a study of CD8+ T cells in alopecia areata. TCR sequencing used cDNA made by reverse transcription of extracted RNA. Clones were read by immunoSEQ multiplex PCR, and TCRdb kept only the in-frame ones, dropping some. The sample contains approximately 210,000 clones, 50% to 60% of which appear only once. General observations from the study: Having just one nonresponder leaves the connection between baseline CD8+ expansion and response unresolved. Unlike in mice, where it was clearer, TCR sharing across patients was less clear, possibly HLA-related.

Germline lookup yields CDR1 SNHLY and CDR2 FYNNEI. V was shortened by 9 bases and J by 5 bases, with 16 bases between the two germline ends. CDR3 length: 13 residues. The source material was CD4+ T cells sorted from blood, sampled at week 4, from a patient treated with tofacitinib. V and J are TRBV2 and TRBJ1-1; D call uncertain. The receptor was derived from a human donor with alopecia areata. The CDR3 here is CASQLGRDTEAFF. CDR3 nucleotide sequence: TGTGCCAGTCAGTTGGGTCGTGATACTGAAGCTTTCTTT.